The present T cell receptor (beta chain) was sequenced within a study of CD8 T cells in ankylosing spondylitis. This CDR3 spans 13 amino acids. Germline V gene sequence: CDR1 SQVTM, CDR2 ANQGSEA. Trimming at V came to 4 bases and at J to 4 bases, leaving 6 bases not matched to a gene. TCRdb redid the calling of the 5' RACE reads with MiXCR, one entry per CDR3 protein. The sample has about 300,000 distinct CDR3 sequences, roughly 20% seen once. The chain is built from TRBV29-1 and TRBJ2-5; 7 nucleotides align to TRBD2. Source material: blood, either unsorted or a sorted T cell fraction (not recorded which). The source of this sequence is a female donor with ankylosing spondylitis or in good health (not recorded which). The CDR3 loop is CSVGLARGETQYF. The CDR3 coding sequence is TGCAGCGTTGGACTAGCAAGGGGAGAGACCCAGTACTTC.